The clone carrying this T cell receptor (beta chain) was observed a few times. The sample is drawn from a study of T cells in Graves' hyperthyroidism and ophthalmopathy. RNA transcripts gave rise to amplified TCR beta CDR3 regions. Using the HTBI primer set, a first-round RT-PCR was run on the TCR CDR3. TCRdb re-called the multiplex PCR reads with MiXCR, one entry per CDR3 protein. The sample shows approximately 400,000 distinct CDR3 sequences, 13% to 15% of them seen only once. Diagnoses were made from clinical symptoms, serum measures (thyroxine and TRAb), thyroid ultrasound and orbital computed tomography. Germline V lookup: CDR1 KGHDR, CDR2 SFDVKD. J gave up 7 bases and V 3 bases, and 10 bases lay outside the gene matches. The CDR3 loop spans 15 amino acids.

The specimen sequenced was blood. The sequence was collected from a woman aged 25 to 45 with Graves' ophthalmopathy. The chain uses TRBV24-1 and TRBJ2-5, with 7 positions matching TRBD1. CDR3 DNA: TGTGCCACCAGTGATCGCACCACAGGGGAGTGGACCCAGTACTTC. It is translated as CATSDRTTGEWTQYF.